Presented here are 4 T cell receptor beta chains from one specimen sequenced in a study of T-cell reconstitution after alpha-beta-depleted transplantation in children. For TCRbeta, the library was prepared with unique molecular identifiers. TCRdb analysed the PCR reads with MiXCR anew, one entry per CDR3 protein. This sample has around 680,000 distinct CDR3 sequences, with approximately 17% found just once. Here the sequenced sample was PBMCs from the stem cell graft donor, taken from the stem cell graft. Source of these receptors: a human donor who donated a stem cell graft to a child with acute myeloid leukemia.

The chain couples TRBV7-2 to TRBJ2-1, with 13 nucleotides matching TRBD2. The CDR3 consists of 15 residues. Germline V gene lookup returns CDR1 SGHTA and CDR2 FQGNSA. V shed 5 bases and J 9 bases; nucleotides not matched to a gene: 7. The DNA of the CDR3 is TGTGCCAGCAGCCAAACTAGCGGGGGGGCCTTTGAGCAGTTCTTC. It specifies CASSQTSGGAFEQFF.

This clonotype was detected a few times. This chain links TRBV20-1 with TRBJ2-7; 13 bases map to TRBD2. In germline, CDR1 is DFQATT, CDR2 SNEGSKA (reference sequence). J was trimmed by 7 bases and V by 3 bases; bases with no gene match: 12. This CDR3 spans 16 amino acids. CDR3 protein: CSARELAGGSPGEQYF. The CDR3 DNA sequence: TGCAGTGCTAGGGAACTAGCGGGGGGGTCTCCGGGAGAGCAGTACTTC.

This clonotype was seen at least ten times. The chain is built from TRBV29-1 and TRBJ1-2; 8 bases are shared with TRBD1. Germline CDR1 is SQVTM and CDR2 is ANQGSEA. CDR3 length: 12 amino acids. V dropped 3 bases and J dropped 14; count of bases not matched to a gene: 11. CDR3 amino acids: CSVDLGQGPPTF. The CDR3 DNA reads as TGCAGCGTTGATCTCGGACAGGGCCCCCCAACCTTC.

The chain joins TRBV7-2 to TRBJ1-2, with D possibly being TRBD1 (5 bases). The germline V gene has CDR1 SGHTA and CDR2 FQGNSA. CDR3 length: 11 amino acids. The ends were cut back, 1 base at V and 10 bases at J, with 7 bases in the middle. The CDR3 loop is CASSLVGVYTF. The CDR3 DNA reads TGTGCCAGCAGCTTAGTAGGGGTCTACACCTTC.